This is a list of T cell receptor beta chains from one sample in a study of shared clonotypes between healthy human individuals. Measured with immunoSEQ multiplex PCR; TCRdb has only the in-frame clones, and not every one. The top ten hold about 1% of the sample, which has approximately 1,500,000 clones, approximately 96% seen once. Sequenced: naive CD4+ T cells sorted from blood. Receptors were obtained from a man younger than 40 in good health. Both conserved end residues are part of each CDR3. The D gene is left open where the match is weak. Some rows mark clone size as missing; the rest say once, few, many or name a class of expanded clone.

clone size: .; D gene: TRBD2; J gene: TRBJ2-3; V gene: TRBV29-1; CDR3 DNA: TGCAGCGTTGCGGGACTAGCAAGCACAGATACGCAGTATTTT; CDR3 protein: CSVAGLASTDTQYF
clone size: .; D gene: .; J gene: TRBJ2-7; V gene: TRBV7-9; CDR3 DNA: TGTGCCAGCAGCTTGCGGGAACTATCCTACGAGCAGTACTTC; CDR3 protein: CASSLRELSYEQYF
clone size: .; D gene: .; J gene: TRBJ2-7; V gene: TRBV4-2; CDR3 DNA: TGTGCCAGCAGCCAAGAAGCCGGGACAAGCTACGAGCAGTACTTC; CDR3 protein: CASSQEAGTSYEQYF
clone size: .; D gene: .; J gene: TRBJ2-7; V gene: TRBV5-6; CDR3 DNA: TGTGCCAGCAGCTTGGTTACTGGGGGCAAAAGGGCCTACGAGCAGTACTTC; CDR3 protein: CASSLVTGGKRAYEQYF
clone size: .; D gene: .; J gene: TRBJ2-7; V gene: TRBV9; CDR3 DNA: TGTGCCAGCAGCGTAGAGCAGAGATCCTACGAGCAGTACTTC; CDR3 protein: CASSVEQRSYEQYF
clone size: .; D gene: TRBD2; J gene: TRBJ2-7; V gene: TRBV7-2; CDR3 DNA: TGTGCCAGCAGCAGAACTAGCGGGAGCTCCTACGAGCAGTACTTC; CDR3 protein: CASSRTSGSSYEQYF
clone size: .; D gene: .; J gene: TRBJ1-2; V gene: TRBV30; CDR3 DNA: TGTGCCTGGAGTCTTGAGGACAGAGGATTCCCTTATGGCTACACCTTC; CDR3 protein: CAWSLEDRGFPYGYTF
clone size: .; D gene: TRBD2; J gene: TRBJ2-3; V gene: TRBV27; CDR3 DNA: TGTGCCAGCACCTACGGACTAGCGGGAGACGATACGCAGTATTTT; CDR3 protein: CASTYGLAGDDTQYF
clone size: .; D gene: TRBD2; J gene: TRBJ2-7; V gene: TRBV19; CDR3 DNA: TGTGCCAGTAGTATAGATCGGGCCGGGACTAGCGGCTCCTACGAGCAGTACTTC; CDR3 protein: CASSIDRAGTSGSYEQYF
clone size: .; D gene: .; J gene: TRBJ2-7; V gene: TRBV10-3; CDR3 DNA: TGTGCCATCAGCCTTGGGGAGTACGAGCAGTACTTC; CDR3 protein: CAISLGEYEQYF
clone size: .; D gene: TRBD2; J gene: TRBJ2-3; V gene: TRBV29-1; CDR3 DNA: TGCAGCGTTTTGGGAGCGGGAGCAGATACGCAGTATTTT; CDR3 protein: CSVLGAGADTQYF
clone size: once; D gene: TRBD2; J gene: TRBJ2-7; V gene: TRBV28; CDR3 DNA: TGTGCCAGCAGTTTGACCCCCTGGGCGGGAGTCACCTACGAGCAGTACTTC; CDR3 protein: CASSLTPWAGVTYEQYF
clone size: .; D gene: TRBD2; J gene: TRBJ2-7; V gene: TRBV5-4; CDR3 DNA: TGTGCCAGCAGCCCCGGGACTAGCGGGGTCTCCTACGAGCAGTACTTC; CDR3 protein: CASSPGTSGVSYEQYF
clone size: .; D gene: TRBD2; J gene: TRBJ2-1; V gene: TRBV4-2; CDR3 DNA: TGTGCCAGCAGCAAGGGACTAGCGGTGTACAATGAGCAGTTCTTC; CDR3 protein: CASSKGLAVYNEQFF
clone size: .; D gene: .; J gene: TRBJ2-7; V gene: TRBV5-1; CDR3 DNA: TGCGCCAGCAGCTTAGCCCGTGACAGCACCTACGAGCAGTACTTC; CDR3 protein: CASSLARDSTYEQYF
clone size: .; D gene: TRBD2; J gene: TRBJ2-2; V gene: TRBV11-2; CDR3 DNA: TGTGCCAGCAGCACGCTAGCGGGAGTGGGGGGCGGGGAGCTGTTTTTT; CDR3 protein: CASSTLAGVGGGELFF